This TCR beta chain was profiled in a study of T cells after yellow fever vaccination (dated by TCRdb to the late 2010s). Regarding the complete study: Libraries from fractions with low cell numbers were prepared with the SMART-Seq v4 Ultra Low Input RNA kit. To follow T-cell clones before and after both primary and booster YFV17D yellow fever vaccination, bulk TCR alpha and beta repertoires underwent longitudinal sequencing. Two healthy male donors, one aged 18 to 30 and one aged 30 to 40 years, were included in the cohort. Bulk PBMC replicates and cell subsets were isolated from blood drawn at multiple timepoints before and after both primary and secondary immunization.

General conclusions and limits of the study: FACS-sorted repertoires could contain abundant contaminating clonotypes from the bulk population, so computational filtering was required. A small fraction of clonotypes showed up in both the CD4 and CD8 compartments, probably as a result of convergent recombination. Because only a couple of donors were included in the study, the extent to which the findings can be generalized is limited. The secondary T-cell response was weaker than the primary response but faster, peaking on day 5 instead of day 15. After the booster, most clones that had expanded after primary vaccination were detected again (nearly 97% of CD4 and around 88% of CD8), suggesting broad maintenance of memory.

CDR1 ENHRY and CDR2 SYGVKD are derived from the germline V gene. The CDR3 runs 14 amino acids, cysteine and phenylalanine included. The CDR3 DNA has 42 bases and is translated from base 1. V is cut by 2 bases and J by 0 bases, and the space between the germline ends is 5 bases. TCR cDNA was made using 5'RACE template switching, a step that added a universal primer site and unique molecular identifiers. Priming of cDNA synthesis was performed from both the TCR alpha and TCR beta constant segments. Libraries were amplified in two PCR steps, with sample barcodes and sequencing adapters added in the second step. Sequencing of libraries was done on Illumina HiSeq 2500 (2x100 bp) or NovaSeq (2x150 bp). Concerning the study's data processing: MIGEC handled demultiplexing of reads and collapsing into UMI consensus sequences, while MiXCR performed V(D)J alignment. Vaccine-responding clonotypes were defined with edgeR using replicate PBMC samples, requiring FDR below 0.01 and a log2 fold change above 5 up to day 15. Each bulk clonotype was labeled CD4 or CD8 based on which sequenced repertoire, CD4 or CD8, contained the clonotype at higher abundance. The raw public reads went through TCRdb reprocessing: fastp at Q25, MiXCR clone calling, in-frame beta chains kept. Each record represents a unique CDR3 protein, reported with the most common genes and DNA among its rows. TCRdb's processing, not the authors' own work, is the source of the V and J calls. In all, the sample holds 68,000 or so distinct CDR3 sequences, and about 6% of those were seen once. The ten largest clones add up to under 45% of the sample.

The table lists this clonotype with many counts. The specificity of this receptor is unknown. No much larger clone exists at a distance of one base, and base qualities are not known. What the treatment or condition label conveys for this sample: live attenuated yellow fever vaccine strain. A standard Ficoll-Paque protocol was used to isolate PBMCs from peripheral blood. Dynabeads CD4 and CD8 positive selection kits were used to isolate CD4 and CD8 T-cell fractions. TriZol was used to extract RNA from bulk PBMCs, CD4 and CD8 fractions, and dextramer-positive and dextramer-negative fractions. The source of this sequence is a man younger than 30 who received the YFV17D yellow fever vaccine. This specimen consisted of CD8+ T cells sorted from PBMCs, obtained roughly 47 days after the first yellow fever vaccination. The rearrangement joined TRBV10-3 to TRBJ2-1, and perhaps TRBD2 as D gene, on 5 matching bases. The CDR3 is CAISEGSSYNEQFF. DNA sequence: TGTGCCATCAGTGAGGGGAGCTCCTACAATGAGCAGTTCTTC.